One and the same sample provided the 17 T cell receptor beta chains below, sequenced in a study of cytomegalovirus exposure and HLA in healthy donors. Primers included in the PCR were 60 Vbeta and 13 Jbeta primers. The repertoire was sequenced with immunoSEQ multiplex PCR; TCRdb's copy has only in-frame clones and lacks some. The table for this sample gives about 55,000 clones. The sample was PBMCs. The source of these receptors is a woman in her sixties in good health and CMV-seropositive.

The chain is built from TRBV19 and TRBJ1-1; the D gene is possibly TRBD1 (6 bases). The CDR3 is 14 residues long. From germline, CDR1 is LNHDA and CDR2 SQIVND (reference sequence). V was trimmed by 7 bases and J by 1 base, leaving 13 bases between them. The CDR3: CASNADRSNTEAFF. The CDR3 DNA reads TGTGCCAGTAATGCGGACAGATCGAACACTGAAGCTTTCTTT. Looking up the rest from reference TRBV19 and TRBJ1-1 gives the full variable domain: DGGITQSPKYLFRKEGQNVTLSCEQNLNHDAMYWYRQDPGQGLRLIYYSQIVNDFQKGDIAEGYSVSREKKESFPLTVTSAQKNPTAFYLCASNADRSNTEAFFGQGTRLTVV.

The chain carries TRBV4-3 and TRBJ1-6, with no clear D. This CDR3 has 14 amino acids. Trimming took 0 bases from V and 10 from J, leaving 10 bases between them. The germline gives CDR1 LGHNA, CDR2 YSLEER. In nucleotides, the CDR3 is TGCGCCAGCAGCCAAGATAGAGAGTCGTCACCCCTCCACTTT. Residues: CASSQDRESSPLHF.

V is TRBV4-1 and J is TRBJ1-1; no clear D. Trimming shortened V by 6 bases and J by 3 bases, and 14 bases separated the two germline ends. CDR3 size: 14 residues. Germline CDR1 reads MGHRA; CDR2 reads YSYEKL. CDR3 sequence reads: CASSVDIEYTEAFF. The CDR3 nucleotides are TGCGCCAGCAGTGTCGACATTGAGTACACTGAAGCTTTCTTT.

As DNA, the CDR3 is TGCGCCAGCAGCTTGATCGGGACAGTCCAAGAGACCCAGTACTTC. It yields the protein CASSLIGTVQETQYF. The rearrangement links TRBV5-1 to TRBJ2-5; 7 bases are a match to TRBD1. V dropped 1 base and J dropped 1; count of bases not matched to a gene: 4. CDR1 is SGHRS and CDR2 is YFSETQ in the germline V gene. The CDR3 spans 15 residues.

V usage is TRBV18 and J usage is TRBJ1-5; the match to TRBD1 covers 7 bases. Trimming removed 5 bases from V and 3 bases from J; junction bases left unmatched: 7. Germline assignment: CDR1 KGHSH and CDR2 LQKENI. The CDR3 has 15 amino acids. DNA of the CDR3: TGTGCCAGCTCAGCCGGGACAGTAGACAATCAGCCCCAGCATTTT. This sequence encodes CASSAGTVDNQPQHF. Based on the CDR3 plus reference TRBV18 and TRBJ1-5, the full variable domain is NAGVMQNPRHLVRRRGQEARLRCSPMKGHSHVYWYRQLPEEGLKFMVYLQKENIIDESGMPKERFSAEFPKEGPSILRIQQVVRGDSAAYFCASSAGTVDNQPQHFGDGTRLSIL.

This chain joins TRBV4-3 and TRBJ1-2, with 8 bases that match TRBD1. The CDR3 length is 17 residues. V shed 3 bases and J 2 bases; nucleotides not matched to a gene: 11. Per the germline V gene, CDR1 is LGHNA and CDR2 is YSLEER. CDR3 loop: CASSHPGGQGANYGYTF. The DNA of the CDR3 is TGCGCCAGCAGCCACCCAGGGGGGCAGGGGGCGAACTATGGCTACACCTTC.

The chain recombines TRBV7-9 with TRBJ1-1, with D possibly being TRBD1 (6 bases). V lost 5 bases and J lost 2, with 12 bases in between. CDR3 length: 14 residues. The V gene's germline CDR1 is SEHNR and CDR2 FQNEAQ (reference sequence). CDR3 sequence (DNA): TGTGCCAGCAGCCTCGGACAGTCTAACACTGAAGCTTTCTTT. Amino acids: CASSLGQSNTEAFF.

This chain joins TRBV11-3 and TRBJ2-1; 7 positions match TRBD2. Germline V CDR1 and CDR2: SGHNT, YENEEA. With V trimmed by 5 bases and J by 0 bases, 13 bases remained unmatched. This CDR3 comprises 18 residues. The CDR3 region is CASSPEITRGSSYNEQFF. CDR3 nucleotides: TGTGCCAGCAGCCCAGAAATAACGCGGGGGAGCTCCTACAATGAGCAGTTCTTC.

V usage is TRBV19 and J usage is TRBJ1-5; a weak D match, TRBD1 (5 bases). CDR1 is LNHDA, CDR2 SQIVND, per germline (reference sequence). The CDR3 extends over 17 amino acids. Trimming took 3 bases from V and 3 from J, leaving 18 bases between them. The CDR3 nucleotides read TGTGCCAGTAGTATGCCACGGGGGGGGAGGGACAATCAGCCCCAGCATTTT. Amino acids: CASSMPRGGRDNQPQHF. Combining the CDR3 with reference TRBV19 and TRBJ1-5 gives the whole variable domain DGGITQSPKYLFRKEGQNVTLSCEQNLNHDAMYWYRQDPGQGLRLIYYSQIVNDFQKGDIAEGYSVSREKKESFPLTVTSAQKNPTAFYLCASSMPRGGRDNQPQHFGDGTRLSIL.

This sequence joins TRBV6-5 and TRBJ2-3; TRBD1 matches at 7 bases. CDR3 length: 13 residues. Trimming removed 11 bases from V and 5 bases from J; junction bases left unmatched: 10. Per germline, CDR1 MNHEY and CDR2 SVGAGI. CDR3 coding DNA: TGTGCCGTTCTTAGGGGGCGGGTAGATACGCAGTATTTT. Protein product: CAVLRGRVDTQYF.

The J gene is TRBJ2-5, the V gene TRBV5-4; no reliable D call. CDR3 size: 13 residues. Germline V gene sequence: CDR1 SGHNT, CDR2 YYREEE (reference sequence). V lost 0 bases to trimming and J lost 4 bases, with 7 bases between them. The CDR3 here is CASSLDSLETQYF. Written as DNA, the CDR3 is TGTGCCAGCAGCTTGGACTCTCTAGAGACCCAGTACTTC.

V gene TRBV11-1 combines with J gene TRBJ2-1; D gene unclear. CDR1 SGHAT and CDR2 FQDESV come from the germline V gene (reference sequence). Trimming pared 5 bases from V and 3 bases from J, leaving 11 bases between. This CDR3 is built from 14 residues. As DNA, the CDR3 is TGTGCCAGCAGCCAGGATAGTGTCTACAATGAGCAGTTCTTC. This translates into CASSQDSVYNEQFF.

For this clone: A read error may account for a junction end that differs from germline. V is TRBV6-5 and J is TRBJ2-7, with 9 bases identical to TRBD1. CDR1 is MNHEY, CDR2 SVGAGI, per germline. The CDR3 extends over 15 amino acids. The CDR3 region is CASTYGQGTVGEQYF. DNA for the CDR3: TGTGCCAGCACTTACGGACAGGGGACCGTAGGAGAGCAGTACTTC.

The rearrangement joins TRBV11-2 to TRBJ1-1; D might be TRBD1 (6 bases). CDR3 size: 16 residues. In germline, CDR1 is SGHAT, CDR2 FQNNGV. V gave up 2 bases and J gave up 5 bases, with 18 bases separating them. For the CDR3, the DNA is TGTGCCAGCAGCTTAACAACAGGGCAGGTAGGGACTGAAGCTTTCTTT. Translation gives CASSLTTGQVGTEAFF.

The CDR3 DNA is TGTGCCAGCAGCGGCCGCTGGGGGGCCTACAATGAGCAGTTCTTC. It is translated as CASSGRWGAYNEQFF. The chain combines TRBV11-2 with TRBJ2-1; D may be TRBD2 (6 bases). The CDR3 totals 15 residues. Trimming stripped 5 bases from V and 2 bases from J, with 13 bases between. CDR1 is SGHAT and CDR2 is FQNNGV in the germline V gene.

The chain links TRBV5-1 to TRBJ2-2; the D gene is possibly TRBD2 (6 bases). Germline values: CDR1 SGHRS, CDR2 YFSETQ. CDR3 size: 17 residues. V shed 1 base and J shed 4 bases, with 17 bases lying between them. Here the CDR3 reads CASSLMLEGGGTGELFF. The CDR3 DNA is TGCGCCAGCAGCTTGATGTTGGAGGGAGGAGGCACCGGGGAGCTGTTTTTT.

The J gene is TRBJ1-5, the V gene TRBV28, with D unresolved. Germline V lookup: CDR1 MDHEN, CDR2 SYDVKM. Trimming stripped 5 bases from V and 4 bases from J, with 9 bases between. The CDR3 is 13 residues long. Here the CDR3 DNA reads TGTGCCAGCAGTCCAGGTCTGAATCAGCCCCAGCATTTT. This gives the protein CASSPGLNQPQHF.